This T cell receptor (beta chain) was recorded in a study of molecular identifiers for immune sequencing clone quantification. Germline CDR1 ENHRY, CDR2 SYGVKD. The V gene lost 3 bases and the J gene lost 5 bases, with 8 bases spanning the gap. The CDR3 loop spans 13 amino acids. This clonotype was detected many times. TCRdb passed the PCR reads through MiXCR, listing each CDR3 protein once. The data show some 35,000 distinct CDR3 sequences, about 18% seen once. This sequence originates from a human donor in good health. Some libraries in this study had Jurkat cell RNA spiked in. Sequencing was carried out using naive CD8+ T cells from blood, with Jurkat cell RNA spiked in. Subset of the sample: FACS-sorted CD8+CD4-CCR7+CD45RA+ naive T cells. The chain couples TRBV10-3 to TRBJ2-1, with D hard to call. In DNA form, the CDR3 reads TGTGCCATCAGTGACCCTCTGGACAATGAGCAGTTCTTC. Translated: CAISDPLDNEQFF.